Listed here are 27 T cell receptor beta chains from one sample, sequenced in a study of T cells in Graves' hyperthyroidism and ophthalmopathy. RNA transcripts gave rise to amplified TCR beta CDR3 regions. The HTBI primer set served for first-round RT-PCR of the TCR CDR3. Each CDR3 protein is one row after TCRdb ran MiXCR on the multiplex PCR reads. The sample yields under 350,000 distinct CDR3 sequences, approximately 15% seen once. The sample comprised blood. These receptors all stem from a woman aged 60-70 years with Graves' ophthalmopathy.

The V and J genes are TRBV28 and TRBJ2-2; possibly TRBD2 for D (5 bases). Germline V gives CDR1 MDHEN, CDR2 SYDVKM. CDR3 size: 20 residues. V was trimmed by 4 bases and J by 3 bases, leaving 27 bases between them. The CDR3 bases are TGTGCCAGCAGTTCCCTATTACTGGGGAGTGGAACTGCCGACACCGGGGAGCTGTTTTTT. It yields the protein CASSSLLLGSGTADTGELFF.

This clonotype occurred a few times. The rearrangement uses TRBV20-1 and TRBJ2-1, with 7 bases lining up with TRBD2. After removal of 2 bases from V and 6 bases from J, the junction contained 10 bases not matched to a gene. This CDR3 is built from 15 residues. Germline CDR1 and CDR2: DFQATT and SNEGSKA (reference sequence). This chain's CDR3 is CSARPSSGSPNEQFF. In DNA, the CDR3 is TGCAGTGCTAGACCCTCTAGCGGATCTCCCAATGAGCAGTTCTTC.

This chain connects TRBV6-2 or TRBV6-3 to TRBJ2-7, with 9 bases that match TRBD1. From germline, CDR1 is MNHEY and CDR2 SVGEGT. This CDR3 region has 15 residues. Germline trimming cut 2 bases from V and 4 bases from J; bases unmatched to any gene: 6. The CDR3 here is CASSYTRGQGYEQYF. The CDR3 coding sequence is TGTGCCAGCAGTTACACGAGGGGACAGGGATACGAGCAGTACTTC.

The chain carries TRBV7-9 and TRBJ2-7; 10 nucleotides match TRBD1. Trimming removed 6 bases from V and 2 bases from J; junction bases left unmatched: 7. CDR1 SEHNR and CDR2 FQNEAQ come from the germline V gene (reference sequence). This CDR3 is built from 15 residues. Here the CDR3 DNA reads TGTGCCAGCAGGTATGCGGGACAGGGGACCTACGAGCAGTACTTC. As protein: CASRYAGQGTYEQYF.

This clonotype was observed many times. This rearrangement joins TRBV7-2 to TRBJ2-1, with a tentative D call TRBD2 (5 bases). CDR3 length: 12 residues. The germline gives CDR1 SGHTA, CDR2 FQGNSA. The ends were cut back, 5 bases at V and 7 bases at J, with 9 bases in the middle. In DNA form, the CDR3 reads TGTGCCAGCAGCGTAGGACTGAATGAGCAGTTCTTC. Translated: CASSVGLNEQFF.

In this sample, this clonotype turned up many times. The CDR3 region has the DNA TGCAGTGCTCAAAATCCGGGACAAAAATCTGGCTACACCTTC. This gives the protein CSAQNPGQKSGYTF. The chain joins TRBV20-1 to TRBJ1-2, with D possibly being TRBD1 (6 bases). The germline V and J ends were trimmed by 5 bases and 7 bases, with 20 bases remaining between them. This CDR3 has 14 amino acids. Germline V gene data show CDR1 as DFQATT and CDR2 as SNEGSKA (reference sequence).

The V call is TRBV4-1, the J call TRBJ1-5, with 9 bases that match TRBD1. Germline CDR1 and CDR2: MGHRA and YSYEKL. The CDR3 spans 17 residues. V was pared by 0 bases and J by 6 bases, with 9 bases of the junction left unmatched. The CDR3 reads CASSQEPGTGQGQPQHF. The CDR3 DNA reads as TGCGCCAGCAGCCAAGAGCCCGGGACAGGGCAAGGTCAGCCCCAGCATTTT.

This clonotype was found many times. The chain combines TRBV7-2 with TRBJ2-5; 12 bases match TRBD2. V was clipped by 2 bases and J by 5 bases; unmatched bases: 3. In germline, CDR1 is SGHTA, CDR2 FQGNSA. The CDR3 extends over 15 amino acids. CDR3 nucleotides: TGTGCCAGCAGCTTAACTAGCGGGAGGTTGGAGACCCAGTACTTC. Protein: CASSLTSGRLETQYF.

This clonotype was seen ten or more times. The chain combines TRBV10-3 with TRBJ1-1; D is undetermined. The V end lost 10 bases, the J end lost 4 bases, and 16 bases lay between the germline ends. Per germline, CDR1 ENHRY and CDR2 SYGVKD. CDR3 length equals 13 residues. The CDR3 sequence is CATADGAGTEAFF. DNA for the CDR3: TGTGCCACCGCGGACGGAGCGGGCACTGAAGCTTTCTTT.

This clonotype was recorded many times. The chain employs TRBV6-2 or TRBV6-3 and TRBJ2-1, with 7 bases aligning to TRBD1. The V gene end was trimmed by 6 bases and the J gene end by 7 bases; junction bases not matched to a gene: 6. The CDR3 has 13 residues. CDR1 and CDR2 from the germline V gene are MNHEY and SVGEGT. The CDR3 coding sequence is TGTGCCAGCAGACAGGGGATTAGGAATGAGCAGTTCTTC. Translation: CASRQGIRNEQFF.

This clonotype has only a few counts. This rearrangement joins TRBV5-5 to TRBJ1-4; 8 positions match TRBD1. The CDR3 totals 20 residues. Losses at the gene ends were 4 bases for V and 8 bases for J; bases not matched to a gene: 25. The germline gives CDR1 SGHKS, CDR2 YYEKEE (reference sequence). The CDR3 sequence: CASSRSLWLAQGGPREKLFF. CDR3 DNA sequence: TGTGCCAGCAGCCGTTCATTGTGGTTGGCACAGGGGGGGCCTCGGGAAAAACTGTTTTTT.

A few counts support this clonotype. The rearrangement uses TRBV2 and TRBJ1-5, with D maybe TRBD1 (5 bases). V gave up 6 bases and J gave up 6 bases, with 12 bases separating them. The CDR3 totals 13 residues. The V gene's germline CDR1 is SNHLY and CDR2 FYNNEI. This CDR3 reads CASSPGAAQPQHF. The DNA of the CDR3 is TGTGCCAGCAGCCCCGGGGCCGCTCAGCCCCAGCATTTT. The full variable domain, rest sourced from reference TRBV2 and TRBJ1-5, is EPEVTQTPSHQVTQMGQEVILRCVPISNHLYFYWYRQILGQKVEFLVSFYNNEISEKSEIFDDQFSVERPDGSNFTLKIRSTKLEDSAMYFCASSPGAAQPQHFGDGTRLSIL.

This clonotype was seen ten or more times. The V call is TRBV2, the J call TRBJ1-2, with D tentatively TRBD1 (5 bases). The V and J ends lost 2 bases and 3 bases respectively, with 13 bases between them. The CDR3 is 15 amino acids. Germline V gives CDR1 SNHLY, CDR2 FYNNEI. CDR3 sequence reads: CASSELLGDHYGYTF. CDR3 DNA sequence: TGTGCCAGCAGTGAACTCCTAGGGGATCACTATGGCTACACCTTC.

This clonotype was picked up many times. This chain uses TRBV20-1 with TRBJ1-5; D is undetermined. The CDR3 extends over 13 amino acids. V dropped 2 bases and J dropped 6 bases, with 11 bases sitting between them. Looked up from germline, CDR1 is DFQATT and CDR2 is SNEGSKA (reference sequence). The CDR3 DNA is TGCAGTGCTAGATTTCAGAAGGGTCAGCCCCAGCATTTT. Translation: CSARFQKGQPQHF.

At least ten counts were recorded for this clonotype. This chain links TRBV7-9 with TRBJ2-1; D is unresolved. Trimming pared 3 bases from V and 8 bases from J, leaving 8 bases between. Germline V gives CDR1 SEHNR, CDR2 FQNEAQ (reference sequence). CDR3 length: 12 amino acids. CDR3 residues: CASSFLWDEQFF. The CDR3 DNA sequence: TGTGCCAGCAGCTTCCTTTGGGATGAGCAGTTCTTC. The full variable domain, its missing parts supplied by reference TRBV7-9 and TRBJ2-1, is DTGVSQNPRHKITKRGQNVTFRCDPISEHNRLYWYRQTLGQGPEFLTYFQNEAQLEKSRLLSDRFSAERPKGSFSTLEIQRTEQGDSAMYLCASSFLWDEQFFGPGTRLTVL.

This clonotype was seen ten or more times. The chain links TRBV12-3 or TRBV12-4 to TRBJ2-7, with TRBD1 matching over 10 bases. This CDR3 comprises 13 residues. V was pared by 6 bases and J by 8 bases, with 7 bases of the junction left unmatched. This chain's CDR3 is CASSLETGGKQYF. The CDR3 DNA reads TGTGCCAGCAGCCTCGAGACAGGGGGCAAGCAGTACTTC.

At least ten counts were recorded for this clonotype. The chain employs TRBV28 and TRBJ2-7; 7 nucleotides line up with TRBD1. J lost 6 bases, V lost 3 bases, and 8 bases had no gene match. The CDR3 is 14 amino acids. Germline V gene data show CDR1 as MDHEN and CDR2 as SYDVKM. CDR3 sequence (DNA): TGTGCCAGCAGTTTTTTGGACAGGTTGACCGAGCAGTACTTC. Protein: CASSFLDRLTEQYF.

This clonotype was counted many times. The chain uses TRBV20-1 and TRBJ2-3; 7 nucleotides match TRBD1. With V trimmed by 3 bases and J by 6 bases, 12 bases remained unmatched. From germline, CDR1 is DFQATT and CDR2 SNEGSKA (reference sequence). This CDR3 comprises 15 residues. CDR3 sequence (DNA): TGCAGTGCTAGTTCCCGACAGGGAGAGGCGGATACGCAGTATTTT. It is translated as CSASSRQGEADTQYF.

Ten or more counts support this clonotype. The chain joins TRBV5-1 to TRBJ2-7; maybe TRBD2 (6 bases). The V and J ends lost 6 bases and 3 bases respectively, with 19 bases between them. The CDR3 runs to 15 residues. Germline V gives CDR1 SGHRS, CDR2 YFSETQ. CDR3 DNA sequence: TGCGCCAGCAAGCCCCAAGGCGGGGTATTCTACGAGCAGTACTTC. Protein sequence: CASKPQGGVFYEQYF.

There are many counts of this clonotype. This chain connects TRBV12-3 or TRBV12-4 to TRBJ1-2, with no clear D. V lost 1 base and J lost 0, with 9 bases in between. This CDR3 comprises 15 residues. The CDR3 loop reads CASSLGRRANYGYTF. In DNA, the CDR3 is TGTGCCAGCAGTTTAGGCCGGCGAGCTAACTATGGCTACACCTTC.

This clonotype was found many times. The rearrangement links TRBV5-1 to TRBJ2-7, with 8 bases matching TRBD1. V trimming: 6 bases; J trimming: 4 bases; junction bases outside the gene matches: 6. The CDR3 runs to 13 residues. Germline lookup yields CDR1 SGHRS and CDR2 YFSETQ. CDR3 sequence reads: CASTGQGTYEQYF. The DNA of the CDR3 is TGCGCCAGCACCGGACAGGGCACTTACGAGCAGTACTTC.

CDR3 in amino acids: CASSPLSSYQETQYF. CDR3 nucleotides: TGTGCCAGCTCACCACTTAGCAGTTATCAAGAGACCCAGTACTTC. This rearrangement joins TRBV18 to TRBJ2-5; D remains unclear. There are 15 residues in the CDR3. Germline CDR1 and CDR2: KGHSH and LQKENI. The ends were cut back, 1 base at V and 2 bases at J, with 11 bases in the middle.

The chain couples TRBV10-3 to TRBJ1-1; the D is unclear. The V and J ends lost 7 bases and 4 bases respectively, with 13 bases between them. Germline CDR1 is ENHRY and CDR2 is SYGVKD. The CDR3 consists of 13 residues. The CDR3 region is CAINVDRGTEAFF. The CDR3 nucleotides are TGTGCCATCAATGTCGATCGGGGCACTGAAGCTTTCTTT.

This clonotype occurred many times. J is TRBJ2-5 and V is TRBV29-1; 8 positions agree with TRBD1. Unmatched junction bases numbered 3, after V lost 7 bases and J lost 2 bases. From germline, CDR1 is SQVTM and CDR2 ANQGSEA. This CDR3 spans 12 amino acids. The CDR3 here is CSGGQGQETQYF. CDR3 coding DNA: TGCAGCGGAGGACAGGGACAAGAGACCCAGTACTTC.

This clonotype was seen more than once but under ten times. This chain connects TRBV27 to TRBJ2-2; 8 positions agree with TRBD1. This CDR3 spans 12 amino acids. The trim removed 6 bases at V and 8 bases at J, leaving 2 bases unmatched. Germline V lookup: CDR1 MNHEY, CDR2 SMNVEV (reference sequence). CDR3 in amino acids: CASSGDRGELFF. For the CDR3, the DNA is TGTGCCAGCAGCGGGGACAGGGGGGAGCTGTTTTTT.

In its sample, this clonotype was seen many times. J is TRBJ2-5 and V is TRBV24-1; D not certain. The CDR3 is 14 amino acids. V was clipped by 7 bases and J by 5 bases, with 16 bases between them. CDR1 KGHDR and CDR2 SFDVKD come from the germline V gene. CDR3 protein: CATRPSVAPETQYF. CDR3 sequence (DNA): TGTGCCACCAGGCCATCGGTAGCCCCGGAGACCCAGTACTTC.

CDR3 in amino acids: CAIKEGWDEQYF. CDR3 bases: TGTGCCATCAAGGAGGGCTGGGACGAGCAGTACTTC. V usage is TRBV10-3 and J usage is TRBJ2-7; D may be TRBD2 (6 bases). V lost 7 bases and J 5 bases, leaving 12 bases between the germline ends. CDR1 is ENHRY, CDR2 SYGVKD, per germline. The CDR3 consists of 12 residues.